These 17 T cell receptor beta chains share one sample of origin, sequenced in a study of pediatric ulcerative colitis. Sequencing was performed with immunoSEQ multiplex PCR; in TCRdb, only in-frame clones are kept and a portion is missing. In the table there are 15,000 to 20,000 clones, 80% of which are singletons. The rectum was sampled with one to two pinch biopsies at colonoscopy. The source material was gut tissue. These receptors were obtained from a boy younger than 18 who was a control in a study of pediatric ulcerative colitis.

This rearrangement joins TRBV27 to TRBJ1-1; the D gene is possibly TRBD1 (5 bases). From germline, CDR1 is MNHEY and CDR2 SMNVEV (reference sequence). Trimming took off 5 bases at V and 5 bases at J, with 27 bases between the two ends. The CDR3 loop spans 18 amino acids. This CDR3 reads CASSLIRGRALKGTEAFF. CDR3 DNA sequence: TGTGCCAGCAGTCTCATTCGGGGAAGAGCTTTAAAGGGGACTGAAGCTTTCTTT.

This rearrangement joins TRBV7-2 to TRBJ1-1, with D uncertain. Trimming removed 5 bases at V and 8 bases at J, with 12 bases between. CDR3 size: 12 residues. Germline V lookup: CDR1 SGHTA, CDR2 FQGNSA. This chain's CDR3 is CASSHSSEEAFF. CDR3 DNA sequence: TGTGCCAGCAGCCACTCGTCGGAAGAAGCTTTCTTT.

CDR3 residues: CASSYALAGSDKFF. DNA for the CDR3: TGTGCCAGCAGCTACGCTCTAGCGGGAAGTGATAAGTTCTTC. The chain joins TRBV27 to TRBJ2-1; TRBD2 matches at 9 bases. V gave up 6 bases and J gave up 14 bases; unmatched junction bases: 14. From germline, CDR1 is MNHEY and CDR2 SMNVEV (reference sequence). The CDR3 sequence is 14 residues long.

This clone showed up just a few times. This sequence joins TRBV2 and TRBJ2-7; weak D call: TRBD2 (5 bases). Looked up from germline, CDR1 is SNHLY and CDR2 is FYNNEI. The CDR3 covers 14 residues. Trimming removed 6 bases at V and 0 bases at J, with 12 bases between. CDR3 bases: TGTGCCAGCAGCCTGGACTGGAGCTCCTACGAGCAGTACTTC. This encodes CASSLDWSSYEQYF.

This sequence joins TRBV4-1 and TRBJ2-1, with D possibly matching TRBD2 (5 bases). Trimming removed 4 bases from V and 0 bases from J, with 10 bases in between. Germline loops: CDR1 MGHRA, CDR2 YSYEKL. The CDR3 totals 15 residues. Here the CDR3 DNA reads TGCGCCAGCAGCCCAATAGCGCGCTCCTACAATGAGCAGTTCTTC. It encodes CASSPIARSYNEQFF.

CDR3 amino acids: CASSYGTTDFGEQYF. The CDR3, as DNA: TGTGCCAGCAGTTACGGGACTACGGATTTTGGCGAGCAGTACTTC. The rearrangement links TRBV28 to TRBJ2-7, with 7 bases identical to TRBD2. V dropped 4 bases and J dropped 6; count of bases not matched to a gene: 12. Germline lookup yields CDR1 MDHEN and CDR2 SYDVKM. The CDR3 extends over 15 amino acids.

CDR3: CASSMFLSGANVLTF. CDR3 in DNA: TGTGCCAGTAGTATGTTTCTCTCTGGGGCCAACGTCCTGACTTTC. The chain employs TRBV19 and TRBJ2-6; D not certain. The CDR3 sequence is 15 residues long. Germline lookup yields CDR1 LNHDA and CDR2 SQIVND (reference sequence). V lost 3 bases to trimming and J lost 0 bases, with 6 bases between them.

This rearrangement joins TRBV28 to TRBJ2-5; weak D call: TRBD2 (6 bases). The CDR3 runs to 15 residues. Looked up from germline, CDR1 is MDHEN and CDR2 is SYDVKM. V was pared by 4 bases and J by 0 bases, with 12 bases between. CDR3 region: CASSWGGINQETQYF. The CDR3 DNA follows: TGTGCCAGCAGTTGGGGCGGGATAAACCAAGAGACCCAGTACTTC. The variable domain in full, with the rest retrieved from reference TRBV28 and TRBJ2-5, is DVKVTQSSRYLVKRTGEKVFLECVQDMDHENMFWYRQDPGLGLRLIYFSYDVKMKEKGDIPEGYSVSREKKERFSLILESASTNQTSMYLCASSWGGINQETQYFGPGTRLLVL.

The chain joins TRBV7-2 to TRBJ2-5; D is unclear. This CDR3 spans 16 amino acids. Germline lookup yields CDR1 SGHTA and CDR2 FQGNSA. Trimming left V 5 bases short and J 3 bases short, with 19 bases between. The DNA of the CDR3 is TGTGCCAGCAGCCGATATCCAGTAGCCAACGAAGAGACCCAGTACTTC. Amino acids: CASSRYPVANEETQYF. Complete variable domain (other parts from reference TRBV7-2 and TRBJ2-5): GAGVSQSPSNKVTEKGKDVELRCDPISGHTALYWYRQSLGQGLEFLIYFQGNSAPDKSGLPSDRFSAERTGGSVSTLTIQRTQQEDSAVYLCASSRYPVANEETQYFGPGTRLLVL.

The DNA of the CDR3 is TGTGCCAGCAGTTTATCGGCCATCGGGGGAGGTGAAGCTTTCTTT. This gives the protein CASSLSAIGGGEAFF. The chain is built from TRBV28 and TRBJ1-1; a weak D match, TRBD1 (5 bases). Between the trimmed V and J ends, which lost 1 base and 7 bases, there was a span of 16 bases. CDR3 length equals 15 residues. Germline lookup yields CDR1 MDHEN and CDR2 SYDVKM. The entire variable domain, with the rest obtained from reference TRBV28 and TRBJ1-1, is as follows: DVKVTQSSRYLVKRTGEKVFLECVQDMDHENMFWYRQDPGLGLRLIYFSYDVKMKEKGDIPEGYSVSREKKERFSLILESASTNQTSMYLCASSLSAIGGGEAFFGQGTRLTVV.

The chain employs TRBV5-5 and TRBJ2-7; no definite D call. Trimming shortened V by 1 base and J by 0 bases, and 17 bases separated the two germline ends. Germline CDR1 and CDR2: SGHKS and YYEKEE (reference sequence). This CDR3 spans 17 amino acids. The CDR3 loop reads CASSLSGTGSFSYEQYF. DNA of the CDR3: TGTGCCAGCAGCTTGTCGGGTACCGGGTCCTTCTCCTACGAGCAGTACTTC.

The V gene is TRBV6-1, the J gene TRBJ2-1; a possible D gene is TRBD1 (5 bases). The germline V and J ends were trimmed by 5 bases and 4 bases, with 12 bases remaining between them. The CDR3 is 14 residues long. Germline V gene sequence: CDR1 MNHNS, CDR2 SASEGT. For the CDR3, the DNA is TGTGCCAGCAGTTCTAATAGGGGTTACAATGAGCAGTTCTTC. Translated: CASSSNRGYNEQFF.

The rearrangement links TRBV6-4 to TRBJ2-3; 13 nucleotides agree with TRBD2. The J segment lost 4 bases and the V segment lost 2 bases, leaving 0 bases of the junction unmatched. This CDR3 comprises 15 residues. Looked up from germline, CDR1 is MRHNA and CDR2 is SNTAGT. The CDR3 DNA is TGTGCCAGCAGTGACGGGACTAGCGGGGCAGATACGCAGTATTTT. Protein sequence: CASSDGTSGADTQYF.

This clone was picked up a small number of times. The chain joins TRBV6-5 to TRBJ1-3; D remains ambiguous. The V and J ends lost 4 bases and 2 bases respectively, with 12 bases between them. The CDR3 runs 15 residues. Germline V lookup: CDR1 MNHEY, CDR2 SVGAGI. DNA for the CDR3: TGTGCCAGCAGTTTCATAAGTGATCCTGGAAACACCATATATTTT. It encodes CASSFISDPGNTIYF.

The chain uses TRBV5-4 and TRBJ1-2; no firm D call. Germline CDR1 SGHNT, CDR2 YYREEE (reference sequence). V shed 4 bases and J shed 4 bases, with 8 bases lying between them. The CDR3 runs 12 residues. CDR3 in amino acids: CASSEGSYGYTF. In nucleotides, the CDR3 is TGTGCCAGCAGCGAGGGTAGCTATGGCTACACCTTC.

The rearrangement uses TRBV11-2 and TRBJ1-5; D is possibly TRBD1 (5 bases). V dropped 6 bases and J dropped 7 bases, with 10 bases sitting between them. This CDR3 comprises 12 residues. Per germline, CDR1 SGHAT and CDR2 FQNNGV. The DNA for the CDR3 is TGTGCCAGCAGTGACAGTCAGCAGCCCCAGCATTTT. Encoded protein: CASSDSQQPQHF.

The V call is TRBV28, the J call TRBJ1-2; D unclear. Trimming stripped 7 bases from V and 4 bases from J, with 13 bases between. This CDR3 is built from 13 residues. Germline V gene lookup returns CDR1 MDHEN and CDR2 SYDVKM. The CDR3 coding sequence is TGTGCCAGCAAAAAAAACGCAGGCTATGGCTACACCTTC. Translated: CASKKNAGYGYTF.